A selection of T cell receptor beta chains follows, all from one sample in a study of cytomegalovirus exposure and HLA in healthy donors. Sequenced by immunoSEQ multiplex PCR; TCRdb stores in-frame clones only, minus some. The specimen's table records some 48,000 clones. The sequencing sample was made of PBMCs. The origin of the receptors is a man aged 40-55 years in good health and CMV-seropositive. Both conserved end residues are part of each CDR3. D genes are given only for firm matches.

d_gene: TRBD2; v_gene: TRBV10-1; j_gene: TRBJ2-7; CDR3nt: TGCGCCAGCAGACCGAGCGGGAGCTACGAGCAGTACTTC; CDR3aa: CASRPSGSYEQYF
d_gene: NA; v_gene: TRBV27; j_gene: TRBJ1-5; CDR3nt: TGTGCCAGCAGTTTGAAGGGAGGCAGTCAGCCCCAGCATTTT; CDR3aa: CASSLKGGSQPQHF
d_gene: TRBD1; v_gene: TRBV29-1; j_gene: TRBJ2-7; CDR3nt: TGCAGCGTGCTCCGCCTCCGGGACAGGGAGTACGAGCAGTACTTC; CDR3aa: CSVLRLRDREYEQYF
d_gene: NA; v_gene: TRBV5-1; j_gene: TRBJ2-7; CDR3nt: TGCGCCAGCAGCACAGGACAGTCTATCCACGAGCAGTACTTC; CDR3aa: CASSTGQSIHEQYF
d_gene: TRBD1; v_gene: TRBV18; j_gene: TRBJ2-1; CDR3nt: TGTGCCAGCTCACCACTTGGACAGGGGTCAGGCCCCGAGCAGTTCTTC; CDR3aa: CASSPLGQGSGPEQFF
d_gene: TRBD1; v_gene: TRBV23-1; j_gene: TRBJ2-1; CDR3nt: TGCGCCAGCAGTCACCGGGACAGGGACAATGAGCAGTTCTTC; CDR3aa: CASSHRDRDNEQFF
d_gene: TRBD1; v_gene: TRBV20-1; j_gene: TRBJ2-7; CDR3nt: TGCAGTGCTCCAGGGGGTGAGCAGTACTTC; CDR3aa: CSAPGGEQYF
d_gene: TRBD1; v_gene: TRBV6-4; j_gene: TRBJ1-4; CDR3nt: TGTGCCAGCAGCCCGGACAGGGGAGGTGAAAAACTGTTTTTT; CDR3aa: CASSPDRGGEKLFF
d_gene: TRBD1; v_gene: TRBV7-9; j_gene: TRBJ2-7; CDR3nt: TGTGCCAGCAGCTCGGGACAGTCCTACGAGCAGTACTTC; CDR3aa: CASSSGQSYEQYF
d_gene: TRBD2; v_gene: TRBV18; j_gene: TRBJ2-5; CDR3nt: TGTGCCAGCTCACCAGGGGTAGCGGGATTCCAAGAGACCCAGTACTTC; CDR3aa: CASSPGVAGFQETQYF
d_gene: NA; v_gene: TRBV4-2; j_gene: TRBJ1-2; CDR3nt: TGTGCCAGCAGCCAACAGGACAGCTTAAGCTATGGCTACACCTTC; CDR3aa: CASSQQDSLSYGYTF
d_gene: NA; v_gene: TRBV30; j_gene: TRBJ1-1; CDR3nt: TGTGCCTGGAGTGTAATAGGGGGCACTGAAGCTTTCTTT; CDR3aa: CAWSVIGGTEAFF
d_gene: NA; v_gene: TRBV30; j_gene: TRBJ1-5; CDR3nt: TGTGCCTGGAGGGCCGGGACACTCCTCAATCAGCCCCAGCATTTT; CDR3aa: CAWRAGTLLNQPQHF
d_gene: TRBD1; v_gene: TRBV10-3; j_gene: TRBJ2-7; CDR3nt: TGTGCCATCAGGGGGGACAGGCCCCCCTACGAGCAGTACTTC; CDR3aa: CAIRGDRPPYEQYF
d_gene: TRBD1; v_gene: TRBV27; j_gene: TRBJ2-7; CDR3nt: TGTGCCAGCAGTTACGGGGACAGGGCCGAGCAGTACTTC; CDR3aa: CASSYGDRAEQYF
d_gene: NA; v_gene: TRBV2; j_gene: TRBJ2-1; CDR3nt: TGTGCCAGCAGTGCGGCAGGGTGGAATGAGCAGTTCTTC; CDR3aa: CASSAAGWNEQFF
d_gene: TRBD2; v_gene: TRBV4-3; j_gene: TRBJ2-7; CDR3nt: TGCGCCAGCAGCCAAGATGGACTAGCGGGGGACCGGGAGCAGTACTTC; CDR3aa: CASSQDGLAGDREQYF
d_gene: NA; v_gene: TRBV7-2; j_gene: TRBJ2-7; CDR3nt: TGTGCCAGCAGCTTAGAGCTAGTGAGCTACGAGCAGTACTTC; CDR3aa: CASSLELVSYEQYF
d_gene: NA; v_gene: TRBV7-9; j_gene: TRBJ2-7; CDR3nt: TGTGCCAGCAGCCCGGACAGTATGGGCTACGAGCAGTACTTC; CDR3aa: CASSPDSMGYEQYF
d_gene: TRBD1; v_gene: TRBV6-5; j_gene: TRBJ1-5; CDR3nt: TGTGCCAGCAGTCCCCAGGGGGCGAATCAGCCCCAGCATTTT; CDR3aa: CASSPQGANQPQHF
d_gene: TRBD1; v_gene: TRBV27; j_gene: TRBJ1-5; CDR3nt: TGTGCCACCCGACAGGGGGCGATTAGCAATCAGCCCCAGCATTTT; CDR3aa: CATRQGAISNQPQHF
d_gene: TRBD2; v_gene: TRBV19; j_gene: TRBJ2-2; CDR3nt: TGTGCCAGTAGTATTTTTGGACTAGTACCGAACACCGGGGAGCTGTTTTTT; CDR3aa: CASSIFGLVPNTGELFF
d_gene: TRBD1; v_gene: TRBV6-4; j_gene: TRBJ2-2; CDR3nt: TGTGCCAGCAGTGACGGGACAGGGGGTTCCGGGGAGCTGTTTTTT; CDR3aa: CASSDGTGGSGELFF
d_gene: NA; v_gene: TRBV6-4; j_gene: TRBJ2-1; CDR3nt: TGTGCCAGCAGTGAGGAGGCAGCACATGAGCAGTTCTTC; CDR3aa: CASSEEAAHEQFF
d_gene: NA; v_gene: TRBV30; j_gene: TRBJ1-4; CDR3nt: TGTGCCTCCCTCGGGGGGCTGGATGAAAAACTGTTTTTT; CDR3aa: CASLGGLDEKLFF
d_gene: TRBD1; v_gene: TRBV28; j_gene: TRBJ2-2; CDR3nt: TGTGCCAGCAGCCCGGGACAGTTCGTCACCGGGGAGCTGTTTTTT; CDR3aa: CASSPGQFVTGELFF
d_gene: TRBD1; v_gene: TRBV6-5; j_gene: TRBJ1-2; CDR3nt: TGTGCCAGTTTGGGACAGGGGGCAAGGTATGGCTACACCTTC; CDR3aa: CASLGQGARYGYTF
d_gene: NA; v_gene: TRBV7-2; j_gene: TRBJ1-2; CDR3nt: TGTGCCAGCAGCTTAGGAGAGTACGGCTACACCTTC; CDR3aa: CASSLGEYGYTF
d_gene: NA; v_gene: TRBV7-3; j_gene: TRBJ2-1; CDR3nt: TGTGCCAGCAGCTTAAGTCCCCTGAGCTCCTACAATGAGCAGTTCTTC; CDR3aa: CASSLSPLSSYNEQFF
d_gene: NA; v_gene: TRBV28; j_gene: TRBJ1-5; CDR3nt: TGTGCCAGCACCACCGGGGGGATTGGCAATCAGCCCCAGCATTTT; CDR3aa: CASTTGGIGNQPQHF
d_gene: TRBD1; v_gene: TRBV6-1; j_gene: TRBJ2-7; CDR3nt: TGTGCCAGCAGTCTGGACAGGGGTTACTCTGAGCAGTACTTC; CDR3aa: CASSLDRGYSEQYF
d_gene: TRBD1; v_gene: TRBV10-1; j_gene: TRBJ1-1; CDR3nt: TGCGCCAGCAGTGACCGTGGGACAGGGAACACTGAAGCTTTCTTT; CDR3aa: CASSDRGTGNTEAFF
d_gene: TRBD2; v_gene: TRBV6-4; j_gene: TRBJ2-1; CDR3nt: TGTGCCAGCAGTGGCCAGCCTAGCGGGGGGGCCAATGAGCAGTTCTTC; CDR3aa: CASSGQPSGGANEQFF
d_gene: NA; v_gene: TRBV7-8; j_gene: TRBJ2-7; CDR3nt: TGTGCCAGCAGCTTAGGGGCTGGGACTGCTCTCTCGGGCGAGCAGTACTTC; CDR3aa: CASSLGAGTALSGEQYF
d_gene: NA; v_gene: TRBV7-6; j_gene: TRBJ1-5; CDR3nt: TGTGCCAGCAGCTACTCAGGCACTCTGGTTGGGCAGCCCCAGCATTTT; CDR3aa: CASSYSGTLVGQPQHF